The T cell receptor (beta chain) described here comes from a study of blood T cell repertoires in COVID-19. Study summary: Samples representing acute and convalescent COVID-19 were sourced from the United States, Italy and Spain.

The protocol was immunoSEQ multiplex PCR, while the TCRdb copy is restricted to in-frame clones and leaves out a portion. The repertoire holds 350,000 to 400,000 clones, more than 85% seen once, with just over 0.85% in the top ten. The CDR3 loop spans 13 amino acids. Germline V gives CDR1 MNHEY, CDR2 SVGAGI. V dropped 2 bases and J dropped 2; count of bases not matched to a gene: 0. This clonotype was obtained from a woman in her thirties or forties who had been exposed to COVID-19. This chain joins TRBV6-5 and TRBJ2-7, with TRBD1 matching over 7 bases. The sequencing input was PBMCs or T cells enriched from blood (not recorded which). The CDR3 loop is CASSYRGPYEQYF. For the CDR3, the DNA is TGTGCCAGCAGTTACAGGGGGCCCTACGAGCAGTACTTC.